Listed below are T cell receptor beta chains from one sample, sequenced in a study of T cells after posttransplantation cyclophosphamide. Repertoires were generated with immunoSEQ multiplex PCR, while TCRdb's copy carries only in-frame clones and drops some. The record shows 20,000 to 25,000 clones for this sample, with no singletons present. The sample taken for sequencing was PBMCs. The source is a woman in her sixties or seventies in good health, CMV-negative, and a related stem cell transplant donor. Each CDR3 is given with its conserved first and last residue. A D gene is named only where the DNA matches it firmly. Only some rows state a clone size, as once, few, many or a class for expanded clones.

>many|TRBV7-6|TRBJ2-3|TRBD2
TGTGCCAGCAGCCGACGGCCGCCGAGCGGGGAACGCACAGATACGCAGTATTTT
CASSRRPPSGERTDTQYF
>NA|TRBV28|TRBJ1-5|NA
TGTGCCAGCAGTCCCACACAGTTATCTGGCAATCAGCCCCAGCATTTT
CASSPTQLSGNQPQHF
>many|TRBV6-5|TRBJ1-2|NA
TGTGCCAGCAGTTACGGGCGTGGCTACACCTTC
CASSYGRGYTF
>many|TRBV7-6|TRBJ2-3|NA
TGTGCCAGCAGCTTGCAGACAGATACGCAGTATTTT
CASSLQTDTQYF
>many|TRBV5-4|TRBJ1-1|TRBD1
TGTGCCAGCAGCGCTCGGACAGGGGCGAACACTGAAGCTTTCTTT
CASSARTGANTEAFF
>many|TRBV9|TRBJ1-1|NA
TGTGCCAGCAGCGTAGGAGGGGAGGACACTGAAGCTTTCTTT
CASSVGGEDTEAFF
>many|TRBV7-2|TRBJ1-1|NA
TGTGCCAGCAGCTTAGCGGGCAGCTCGAACACTGAAGCTTTCTTT
CASSLAGSSNTEAFF
>many|TRBV4-2|TRBJ2-5|TRBD1
TGTGCCAGCAGTCCCGGGACAGGGACTCTGGAGACCCAGTACTTC
CASSPGTGTLETQYF
>NA|TRBV5-6|TRBJ1-2|NA
TGTGCCAGCAGCCGTTCAGGGGAGAGGGGCTACACCTTC
CASSRSGERGYTF
>many|TRBV28|TRBJ2-3|NA
TGTGCCAGCAGATCGCCTAATACGCAGTATTTT
CASRSPNTQYF
>many|TRBV7-2|TRBJ1-6|NA
TGTGCCAGCAGCCACAGGGAATGGTCGGGTAATTCACCCCTCCACTTT
CASSHREWSGNSPLHF
>NA|TRBV7-3|TRBJ1-2|NA
TGTGCCAGCACCCTAGGACAGTTC
CASTLGQF
>many|TRBV19|TRBJ1-5|TRBD1
TGTGCCAGCAGGACAGGGTCTCAGCCCCAGCATTTT
CASRTGSQPQHF
>NA|TRBV7-2|TRBJ2-2|TRBD1
TGTGCCAGCAGCTTACCGCGGACAGGGTGGAGCACCGGGGAGCTGTTTTTT
CASSLPRTGWSTGELFF
>many|TRBV27|TRBJ2-1|NA
TGTGCCAGCAGTTCACCACAGGGAATAATAGGGAATGAGCAGTTCTTC
CASSSPQGIIGNEQFF